This T cell receptor (beta chain) came from a study of early T cells in non-severe SARS-CoV-2 infection. Study details: Unpaired chains resulted from sequencing bulk RNA of unsorted whole blood.

Germline V CDR1 and CDR2: MNHNS, SASEGT. The CDR3 consists of 14 residues. V was cut by 6 bases and J by 3 bases, with 15 bases left in between. TCRdb re-analysed the 5' RACE reads in MiXCR, keeping a single row per CDR3 protein. The data contain some 66,000 distinct CDR3 sequences, approximately 9.2% of them singletons. V gene TRBV6-1 combines with J gene TRBJ2-7, with TRBD1 as a possible D gene (6 bases). Sequenced material: whole blood. The TCR comes from an adult who was a healthcare worker with PCR-confirmed SARS-CoV-2 infection or an uninfected control (not recorded which). The CDR3 sequence is CASRTLRGLYEQYF. CDR3 nucleotides: TGTGCCAGCAGGACCCTCAGGGGCCTCTACGAGCAGTACTTC.